A single sample is the source of the 13 T cell receptor beta chains below, sequenced in a study of T cell repertoires in cytomegalovirus infection. TCRdb re-derived calls from the reads in MiXCR, one entry per CDR3 protein. Here the sample spans 210,000 or so distinct CDR3 sequences, 6.5% being singletons. Sequencing was performed on PBMCs. The receptors come from a human donor in good health (CMV status not recorded). Some clones in this sample may be carry-over from other donors' samples.

This clonotype was seen a handful of times. The V gene is TRBV29-1, the J gene TRBJ2-5; D unclear. CDR1 is SQVTM, CDR2 ANQGSEA, per germline. Trimming stripped 4 bases from V and 2 bases from J, with 11 bases between. This CDR3 comprises 13 residues. The CDR3 spells CSVAYRLQETQYF. The CDR3 DNA is TGCAGCGTTGCCTACAGACTGCAAGAGACCCAGTACTTC.

This clonotype was seen repeatedly, ten times or more. This rearrangement joins TRBV29-1 to TRBJ2-5; D uncertain. Germline lookup yields CDR1 SQVTM and CDR2 ANQGSEA. The CDR3 loop spans 11 amino acids. The ends were cut back, 5 bases at V and 5 bases at J, with 9 bases in the middle. CDR3 sequence: CSVREWETQYF. CDR3 sequence (DNA): TGCAGCGTTAGAGAGTGGGAGACCCAGTACTTC.

The sample holds many counts of this clonotype. The chain has TRBV5-4 and TRBJ1-2; TRBD1 aligns across 8 bases. Germline CDR1 and CDR2: SGHNT and YYREEE (reference sequence). Losses at the gene ends were 4 bases for V and 0 bases for J; bases not matched to a gene: 5. The CDR3 runs 15 residues. The CDR3: CASSEKTGANYGYTF. The CDR3 DNA follows: TGTGCCAGCAGCGAAAAGACAGGGGCTAACTATGGCTACACCTTC.

This clonotype appeared many times. This chain joins TRBV20-1 and TRBJ2-1, with unresolved D. Germline CDR1 DFQATT, CDR2 SNEGSKA (reference sequence). The CDR3 loop spans 13 amino acids. V was cut by 2 bases and J by 2 bases, with 7 bases left in between. The CDR3 region has the DNA TGCAGTGCTAGACCTCTCGCCTACAATGAGCAGTTCTTC. It is translated as CSARPLAYNEQFF.

In this sample, this clonotype turned up many times. V gene TRBV2 combines with J gene TRBJ1-2; the match to TRBD1 covers 7 bases. Germline-derived CDR1 and CDR2 are SNHLY and FYNNEI. The CDR3 sequence is 14 residues long. V dropped 7 bases and J dropped 3; count of bases not matched to a gene: 8. As DNA, the CDR3 is TGTGCCAGCATCGAAACCGACAGGGACTATGGCTACACCTTC. Translation: CASIETDRDYGYTF.

This rearrangement joins TRBV3-1 to TRBJ1-6, with a possible D match to TRBD1 (5 bases). This CDR3 has 14 amino acids. The V end was cut by 6 bases, the J end by 10 bases, with 16 bases between. Germline V gene data show CDR1 as LGHDT and CDR2 as YNNKEL (reference sequence). The chain's CDR3 is CASSRTSWGSPLHF. CDR3 DNA: TGTGCCAGCAGTCGGACATCCTGGGGATCACCCCTCCACTTT.

The table lists this clonotype with many counts. This chain links TRBV28 with TRBJ2-5; D uncertain. The germline CDR1 and CDR2 sequences are MDHEN and SYDVKM. V was trimmed by 3 bases and J by 5 bases, leaving 10 bases between them. The CDR3 has 13 residues. The CDR3 here is CASSFGSKETQYF. Written as DNA, the CDR3 is TGTGCCAGCAGTTTCGGCAGTAAGGAGACCCAGTACTTC.

Details on this clonotype: This sequence may be a read error, since a much larger clone differs from it by one base. J is TRBJ2-1 and V is TRBV7-4, with a possible D match to TRBD2 (7 bases). With 7 bases removed from V and 10 bases from J, the gap between germline ends came to 14 bases. The CDR3 spans 12 residues. Germline-derived CDR1 and CDR2 are SGHVT and SQSDAQ. The CDR3 region is CASNPKGGEQFF. The CDR3 DNA reads as TGTGCCAGCAACCCCAAGGGGGGGGAGCAGTTCTTC. The entire variable domain, with the rest obtained from reference TRBV7-4 and TRBJ2-1, is as follows: GAGVSQSPRYKVAKRGRDVALRCDSISGHVTLYWYRQTLGQGSEVLTYSQSDAQRDKSGRPSGRFSAERPERSVSTLKIQRTEQGDSAVYLCASNPKGGEQFFGPGTRLTVL.

In its sample, this clonotype was seen many times. The rearrangement uses TRBV20-1 and TRBJ1-6, with TRBD1 matching over 8 bases. CDR1 is DFQATT and CDR2 is SNEGSKA in the germline V gene (reference sequence). The CDR3 consists of 15 residues. V lost 1 base to trimming and J lost 6 bases; unmatched junction nucleotides: 5. The CDR3 coding sequence is TGCAGTGCTAGAGTAGAGGGGACAGGTAATTCACCCCTCCACTTT. Its protein is CSARVEGTGNSPLHF.

The V gene is TRBV24-1, the J gene TRBJ2-1, with 8 bases identical to TRBD2. The junction had 7 bases not matched to a gene; V was cut back by 4 bases and J by 3 bases. CDR3 size: 16 residues. Germline V gives CDR1 KGHDR, CDR2 SFDVKD. The DNA of the CDR3 is TGTGCCACCAGTGACCCACGGGGGGGCGGCTACAATGAGCAGTTCTTC. Translating it yields CATSDPRGGGYNEQFF.

In DNA, the CDR3 is TGTGCCACCAGTGACTCTAGCGGGGAATCTTACAATGAGCAGTTCTTC. This encodes CATSDSSGESYNEQFF. The chain is built from TRBV24-1 and TRBJ2-1; 9 nucleotides line up with TRBD2. The CDR3 is 16 amino acids. Looked up from germline, CDR1 is KGHDR and CDR2 is SFDVKD. V lost 4 bases, J lost 4 bases, and 7 bases stayed unmatched.

This clonotype was detected many times. V and J are TRBV12-3 or TRBV12-4 and TRBJ2-1, with TRBD2 identical over 10 bases. This CDR3 has 15 residues. The ends lost 4 bases at V and 7 bases at J; junction bases unmatched: 7. DNA of the CDR3: TGTGCCAGCAGTTCTGTCCTAGCGGGGGCGAATGAGCAGTTCTTC. This gives the protein CASSSVLAGANEQFF.

This clonotype was found many times. The CDR3 DNA is TGTGCCAGCAGCCAAGGTTCGGCTAACCCAGATACGCAGTATTTT. This translates into CASSQGSANPDTQYF. The chain is built from TRBV3-1 and TRBJ2-3, with unresolved D. The CDR3 contains 15 residues. In germline, CDR1 is LGHDT, CDR2 YNNKEL (reference sequence). Trimming cost V 1 base and J 4 bases, with 12 bases left between them.